This entry lists 22 T cell receptor beta chains sequenced from one sample in a study of patients and donors after allogeneic stem cell transplantation. MiXCR, run by TCRdb on the RT-PCR reads, gives a single entry per CDR3 protein. The data contain approximately 150,000 distinct CDR3 sequences, 30% to 45% of them singletons. The sample comprised blood, either unsorted or a sorted T cell fraction (not recorded which). All receptors come from a human donor who was either an allogeneic HSCT recipient or a stem cell or donor lymphocyte infusion donor (not recorded which). It is not recorded whose cells these are; they may come from a transplant donor.

This clonotype was counted a few times. This chain links TRBV5-1 with TRBJ1-4, with D hard to call. Trimming pared 4 bases from V and 5 bases from J, leaving 6 bases between. Germline CDR1 and CDR2: SGHRS and YFSETQ. This CDR3 is 12 amino acids long. The chain's CDR3 is CASSIANEKLFF. The CDR3 coding sequence is TGCGCCAGCAGCATCGCCAATGAAAAACTGTTTTTT.

The chain couples TRBV5-1 to TRBJ1-5, with D perhaps TRBD1 (6 bases). V was shortened by 0 bases and J by 4 bases, with 11 bases between the two germline ends. The germline gives CDR1 SGHRS, CDR2 YFSETQ. The CDR3 has 15 amino acids. CDR3 in amino acids: CASSLGQGRNQPQHF. The CDR3 DNA follows: TGCGCCAGCAGCTTGGGTCAGGGGCGGAATCAGCCCCAGCATTTT.

J is TRBJ1-5 and V is TRBV24-1; no reliable D call. Trimming left V 5 bases short and J 0 bases short, with 7 bases between. This CDR3 contains 14 residues. The germline V gene has CDR1 KGHDR and CDR2 SFDVKD. For the CDR3, the DNA is TGTGCCACCAGTGGGCGAGATAGCAATCAGCCCCAGCATTTT. Its protein product is CATSGRDSNQPQHF.

This rearrangement joins TRBV7-2 to TRBJ2-2; either TRBD1 or TRBD2 may supply D (5 bases each). Germline-derived CDR1 and CDR2 are SGHTA and FQGNSA. The CDR3 extends over 15 amino acids. Deletions cut 0 bases from V and 3 bases from J, with 8 bases between. In DNA form, the CDR3 reads TGTGCCAGCAGCTTAGCGGGACCTCACACCGGGGAGCTGTTTTTT. Its protein product is CASSLAGPHTGELFF. Full variable domain (missing parts from reference TRBV7-2 and TRBJ2-2): GAGVSQSPSNKVTEKGKDVELRCDPISGHTALYWYRQSLGQGLEFLIYFQGNSAPDKSGLPSDRFSAERTGGSVSTLTIQRTQQEDSAVYLCASSLAGPHTGELFFGEGSRLTVL.

The rearrangement uses TRBV6-1 and TRBJ2-1; 7 positions agree with TRBD1. The junction had 12 bases not matched to a gene; V was cut back by 6 bases and J by 10 bases. The CDR3 sequence is 14 residues long. Germline V CDR1 and CDR2: MNHNS, SASEGT. In DNA, the CDR3 is TGTGCCAGCAGCTGGGACAGAGGTTTTCGGGAGCAGTTCTTC. Amino acids: CASSWDRGFREQFF.

This clonotype appeared a few times. The V call is TRBV10-3, the J call TRBJ1-5; D is ambiguous. This CDR3 is 13 amino acids long. Germline lookup yields CDR1 ENHRY and CDR2 SYGVKD. The V and J ends lost 5 bases and 2 bases respectively, with 7 bases between them. The CDR3 sequence is CAISKDGNQPQHF. DNA of the CDR3: TGTGCCATCAGTAAAGACGGCAATCAGCCCCAGCATTTT.

The rearrangement joins TRBV6-5 to TRBJ2-2; D is perhaps TRBD2 (5 bases). CDR3 length: 16 residues. V lost 0 bases and J lost 0, with 8 bases in between. Germline CDR1 is MNHEY and CDR2 is SVGAGI. The CDR3 reads CASSYSWGANTGELFF. The CDR3 DNA reads as TGTGCCAGCAGTTACTCGTGGGGAGCGAACACCGGGGAGCTGTTTTTT.

This clonotype has a handful of counts. The rearrangement links TRBV10-3 to TRBJ2-5; TRBD2 matches 9 bases. The J segment lost 5 bases and the V segment lost 6 bases, leaving 4 bases of the junction unmatched. The V gene's germline CDR1 is ENHRY and CDR2 SYGVKD. The CDR3 has 13 residues. The CDR3 reads CAIRGSGGETQYF. The DNA of the CDR3 is TGTGCCATCAGAGGTAGCGGGGGTGAGACCCAGTACTTC.

The chain recombines TRBV6-1 with TRBJ2-7; TRBD1 or TRBD2 may be the D gene (7 bases each). The length of the CDR3 is 15 residues. The V gene lost 6 bases and the J gene lost 5 bases, with 20 bases spanning the gap. Per the germline V gene, CDR1 is MNHNS and CDR2 is SASEGT. The CDR3 nucleotides read TGTGCCAGCAGGCCCTGGGGAGGGGGCATGAACGAGCAGTACGTC. It translates to CASRPWGGGMNEQYV.

This chain connects TRBV9 to TRBJ2-3; D is uncertain. Trimming pared 4 bases from V and 0 bases from J, leaving 15 bases between. The CDR3 has 16 residues. Germline V CDR1 and CDR2: SGDLS, YYNGEE. The CDR3 reads CASSPETRYSTDTQYF. CDR3 in DNA: TGTGCCAGCAGCCCTGAGACCCGCTATAGCACAGATACGCAGTATTTT.

This clonotype was detected only a few times. The chain links TRBV29-1 to TRBJ1-1; possible D gene TRBD1, 5 bases. Trimming stripped 4 bases from V and 2 bases from J, with 11 bases between. Per germline, CDR1 SQVTM and CDR2 ANQGSEA. CDR3 length: 13 residues. This chain's CDR3 is CSVVRRANTEAFF. DNA of the CDR3: TGCAGCGTTGTACGCAGGGCTAACACTGAAGCTTTCTTT.

This clonotype occurred a few times. The V and J genes are TRBV12-3 or TRBV12-4 and TRBJ1-3; tentatively, D is TRBD1 (5 bases). The CDR3 covers 15 residues. Between the trimmed V and J ends, which lost 3 bases and 4 bases, there was a span of 13 bases. The CDR3 DNA reads TGTGCCAGCAGTTTCACAGGTCTCACGGGAAACACCATATATTTT. Protein sequence: CASSFTGLTGNTIYF.

This chain connects TRBV24-1 to TRBJ2-3, with D possibly matching TRBD2 (7 bases). Between the trimmed V and J ends, which lost 8 bases and 0 bases, there was a span of 11 bases. The length of the CDR3 is 14 residues. Germline loops: CDR1 KGHDR, CDR2 SFDVKD. As DNA, the CDR3 is TGTGCCACCAAGGGGGAGGGGAGCACAGATACGCAGTATTTT. Protein product: CATKGEGSTDTQYF.

The CDR3 DNA reads as TGTGCCAGCAGCCCTACGGGGACAGGAATGTCACCCCTCCACTTT. Protein: CASSPTGTGMSPLHF. This chain joins TRBV6-5 and TRBJ1-6, with 8 bases matching TRBD1. The CDR3 runs to 15 residues. Trimming cost V 6 bases and J 10 bases; bases outside gene matches: 11. In germline, CDR1 is MNHEY, CDR2 SVGAGI.

This chain connects TRBV7-2 to TRBJ1-6, with D tentatively TRBD1 (5 bases). Trimming took 4 bases from V and 8 from J, leaving 12 bases between them. The CDR3 consists of 14 residues. CDR1 and CDR2 from the germline V gene are SGHTA and FQGNSA. CDR3 protein: CASSSGSSYSPLHF. In DNA form, the CDR3 reads TGTGCCAGCAGCTCAGGGTCCTCGTATTCACCCCTCCACTTT. The full variable domain, in which reference TRBV7-2 and TRBJ1-6 provide the parts outside the CDR3, is GAGVSQSPSNKVTEKGKDVELRCDPISGHTALYWYRQSLGQGLEFLIYFQGNSAPDKSGLPSDRFSAERTGGSVSTLTIQRTQQEDSAVYLCASSSGSSYSPLHFGNGTRLTVT.

This chain joins TRBV10-3 and TRBJ2-1; 9 bases line up with TRBD1. V shed 4 bases, J shed 5 bases, and the junction held 3 bases outside the gene matches. Germline V gene sequence: CDR1 ENHRY, CDR2 SYGVKD. This CDR3 contains 14 residues. In DNA form, the CDR3 reads TGTGCCATCAGTGGAAGGACAGGGGACAATGAGCAGTTCTTC. Its protein product is CAISGRTGDNEQFF.

This clonotype was counted between two and nine times. V gene TRBV7-9 combines with J gene TRBJ1-5; TRBD1 aligns across 7 bases. The CDR3 has 14 residues. V shed 5 bases and J 4 bases; nucleotides not matched to a gene: 5. The germline gives CDR1 SEHNR, CDR2 FQNEAQ (reference sequence). CDR3 nucleotides: TGTGCCAGCAGCACCCGGGACAGTAATCAGCCCCAGCATTTT. The encoded protein is CASSTRDSNQPQHF. Using reference TRBV7-9 and TRBJ1-5 for the parts outside the CDR3, the full variable domain is DTGVSQNPRHKITKRGQNVTFRCDPISEHNRLYWYRQTLGQGPEFLTYFQNEAQLEKSRLLSDRFSAERPKGSFSTLEIQRTEQGDSAMYLCASSTRDSNQPQHFGDGTRLSIL.

The CDR3 DNA is TGCGCCAGCAGCCCTTACTCCGGGGGGTACATGGGGCCCTACAATGAGCAGTTCTTC. It specifies CASSPYSGGYMGPYNEQFF. The rearrangement uses TRBV4-3 and TRBJ2-1, with TRBD2 identical over 7 bases. The germline gives CDR1 LGHNA, CDR2 YSLEER. The CDR3 runs 19 residues. V lost 4 bases and J lost 2; bases outside the gene matches: 17.

The chain employs TRBV28 and TRBJ1-5; D unclear. V was cut by 6 bases and J by 2 bases, with 17 bases left in between. The CDR3 covers 16 residues. Germline loops: CDR1 MDHEN, CDR2 SYDVKM. Here the CDR3 DNA reads TGTGCCAGCAGATCCCCCGGGATCGCCGGCAATCAGCCCCAGCATTTT. This codes for CASRSPGIAGNQPQHF.

V usage is TRBV3-1 and J usage is TRBJ1-5, with 8 nucleotides matching TRBD1. Germline values: CDR1 LGHDT, CDR2 YNNKEL (reference sequence). V gave up 3 bases and J gave up 2 bases; unmatched junction bases: 0. The CDR3 contains 14 residues. CDR3: CASSQGQGNQPQHF. In nucleotides, the CDR3 is TGTGCCAGCAGCCAGGGACAGGGCAATCAGCCCCAGCATTTT.

This chain connects TRBV4-3 to TRBJ1-3; tentative D call: TRBD1 (5 bases). The V gene's germline CDR1 is LGHNA and CDR2 YSLEER. V was cut by 2 bases and J by 0 bases, with 17 bases left in between. The CDR3 consists of 18 residues. Written as DNA, the CDR3 is TGCGCCAGCAGCCAATTAACCACTAAGGGGCTCTCTGGAAACACCATATATTTT. Protein sequence: CASSQLTTKGLSGNTIYF.

The chain uses TRBV28 and TRBJ2-5, with a weak D call TRBD1 (6 bases). V lost 2 bases and J 5 bases, leaving 12 bases between the germline ends. The CDR3 runs 14 residues. Germline values: CDR1 MDHEN, CDR2 SYDVKM. The CDR3 spells CASSLSGRGETQYF. DNA of the CDR3: TGTGCCAGCAGTTTAAGTGGAAGGGGGGAGACCCAGTACTTC.